A selection of T cell receptor beta chains follows, all from one sample in a study of Ad26.COV2.S vaccination and SARS-CoV-2 variants. Some clones are missing from TCRdb's copy, which holds only in-frame ones; the method was immunoSEQ multiplex PCR. Among a few hundred thousand clones listed, around 92% were seen once. The source material was peripheral blood, sampled in a trial of Ad26.COV2.S vaccine versus placebo. All receptors come from a person between 18 and 65 years old who received the Ad26.COV2.S COVID-19 vaccine or a placebo. CDR3s include the opening cysteine and the closing phenylalanine or tryptophan. A D gene is named only where the DNA matches it firmly. Some rows mark clone size as missing; the rest say once, few, many or name a class of expanded clone.

v_call	cdr3_length	clone_size	j_call	d_call	cdr3_nt	cdr3_aa
TRBV7-2	14	.	TRBJ1-2	.	TGTGCCAGCAGCTTTTCCCAGTCCCGAAGTGGCTACACCTTC	CASSFSQSRSGYTF
TRBV5-6	15	once	TRBJ1-6	.	TGTGCCAGCAGAATTATAAACCGGGACGACTCGCCCCTCCACTTT	CASRIINRDDSPLHF
TRBV5-1	15	.	TRBJ2-7	TRBD1	TGCGCCAGCAGCTTAATTGCAGGGGGCTCCTACGAGCAGTACTTC	CASSLIAGGSYEQYF
TRBV18	17	.	TRBJ1-1	.	TGTGCCAGCTCACCACCGAATGTGGGGGGAGTGAACACTGAAGCTTTCTTT	CASSPPNVGGVNTEAFF
TRBV10-1	14	.	TRBJ2-7	.	TGCGCCAGCAGGACAATAAACCGGGCCTACGAGCAGTACTTC	CASRTINRAYEQYF
TRBV6-1	15	.	TRBJ1-5	.	TGTGCCAGCAGTGACGACAGGAGCGGGAATCAGCCCCAGCATTTT	CASSDDRSGNQPQHF
TRBV2	15	.	TRBJ1-5	.	TGTGCCAGCAGTGGAATAGGGCAGGGCAATCAGCCCCAGCATTTT	CASSGIGQGNQPQHF
TRBV20-1	11	.	TRBJ1-6	.	TGCAGTGCTAGAGATCGTTCACCCCTCCACTTT	CSARDRSPLHF
TRBV5-1	17	.	TRBJ1-1	.	TGCGCCAGCAGCTTCTGGCACTCTAAGGGAATGAACACTGAAGCTTTCTTT	CASSFWHSKGMNTEAFF
TRBV6-5	15	.	TRBJ2-1	.	TGTGCCAGCAGTTACGGGGGGCACTCCTACAATGAGCAGTTCTTC	CASSYGGHSYNEQFF
TRBV6-5	16	.	TRBJ1-1	.	TGTGCCAGCAGTTACCCGCCAGGGGTAGGGAACACTGAAGCTTTCTTT	CASSYPPGVGNTEAFF
TRBV3-1/TRBV3-2	18	.	TRBJ1-3	.	TGTGCCAGCAGCCAAGGGATACAGGGTCAGAGCTCTGGAAACACCATATATTTT	CASSQGIQGQSSGNTIYF
TRBV19	15	.	TRBJ1-4	.	TGTGCCAGTAGTATAGATCAGGCCCGATCTGAAAAACTGTTTTTT	CASSIDQARSEKLFF
TRBV5-1	16	.	TRBJ1-4	.	TGCGCCAGCAGCTCAAGTTCTCGGCGCGTTAATGAAAAACTGTTTTTT	CASSSSSRRVNEKLFF
TRBV10-1	14	.	TRBJ2-2	.	TGCGCCAGCGGGAGGACGGCAAGAGCCGGGGAGCTGTTTTTT	CASGRTARAGELFF
TRBV7-2	12	.	TRBJ2-1	.	TGTGCCAGCAGCTTATCCTACAATGAGCAGTTCTTC	CASSLSYNEQFF
TRBV7-9	18	.	TRBJ1-6	.	TGTGCCAGCAGCTTCGGAGACGGATTTAGCTCCTATAATTCACCCCTCCACTTT	CASSFGDGFSSYNSPLHF
TRBV5-6	14	.	TRBJ2-2	.	TGTGCCAGCAGCCCGACAAGGAACACCGGGGAGCTGTTTTTT	CASSPTRNTGELFF
TRBV21-1	18	.	TRBJ1-1	.	TGTGCCAGCAGTTACTCGGCCGGGACAGGCATCTTGAACACTGAAGCTTTCTTT	CASSYSAGTGILNTEAFF
TRBV5-4	16	.	TRBJ2-1	TRBD2	TGTGCCAGCAGCTTTATTCCGGGACTAGCGGGAAATGAGCAGTTCTTC	CASSFIPGLAGNEQFF
TRBV2	15	few	TRBJ1-4	.	TGTGCCAGCAGGGGAAGAGGGGGACAAGGCGAAAAACTGTTTTTT	CASRGRGGQGEKLFF
TRBV4-1	15	.	TRBJ2-7	TRBD2	TGCGCCAGCAGCCAAGGCCCTAGCGGGGGGTACGAGCAGTACTTC	CASSQGPSGGYEQYF
TRBV28	15	few	TRBJ2-3	.	TGTGCCAGCAGTTTAGGACAGACTAGCACAGATACGCAGTATTTT	CASSLGQTSTDTQYF
TRBV9	18	.	TRBJ2-3	TRBD2	TGTGCCAGCAGCGCTTGGGGACTAGCGGGGAAATACACAGATACGCAGTATTTT	CASSAWGLAGKYTDTQYF
TRBV9	14	.	TRBJ2-7	TRBD1	TGTGCCAGCAGCCCGAGGGGGCCCTCCTACGAGCAGTACTTC	CASSPRGPSYEQYF
TRBV10-2	15	.	TRBJ1-6	TRBD1	TGCGCCAGTTCCGAGGCAGGGGGAAAAAATTCACCCCTCCACTTT	CASSEAGGKNSPLHF
TRBV9	14	.	TRBJ1-1	.	TGTGCCAGCAGCTATGCGGGGAAGGTCGCTGAAGCTTTCTTT	CASSYAGKVAEAFF
TRBV27	12	once	TRBJ2-7	TRBD1	TGTGCCAGCAGTAGGACCAGGGGGCCCCTTTCCTTC	CASSRTRGPLSF
TRBV4-3	15	many	TRBJ2-7	.	TGCGCCAGCAGCCAAGGACAGGACGGCTCCTACGAGCAGTACTTC	CASSQGQDGSYEQYF
TRBV4-3	15	.	TRBJ1-3	.	TGCGCCAGCAGCCAGACAACAAGTTTTTTAGACACCATATATTTT	CASSQTTSFLDTIYF
TRBV19	12	.	TRBJ1-1	.	TGTGCCAGTACCCCAGGGAACACTGAAGCTTTCTTT	CASTPGNTEAFF
TRBV11-2	13	.	TRBJ1-1	.	TGTGCCAGCAGCTTAGTACAGGGAAGTGAAGCTTTCTTT	CASSLVQGSEAFF
TRBV7-8	20	.	TRBJ1-5	.	TGTGCCAGCAGCTTATTTCGTGTACAGGCCCCCCGCCAAAGCAATCAGCCCCAGCATTTT	CASSLFRVQAPRQSNQPQHF
TRBV28	14	once	TRBJ2-7	.	TGTGCCAGCAGAACCCAGGTTATTTCTCTCGAGCAGTACTTC	CASRTQVISLEQYF
TRBV7-9	15	.	TRBJ1-2	TRBD1	TGTGCCAGCAGCTTCGGGACAGGAGGATACCATGGCTACACCTTC	CASSFGTGGYHGYTF
TRBV28	16	.	TRBJ1-6	.	TGTGCCAGCAGTTTGGTAAGATTTGCTGAGATTGGACCCCTCCACTTT	CASSLVRFAEIGPLHF
TRBV30	13	.	TRBJ2-7	TRBD1	TGTGCCTGGAATACGGACAGGGGCTACGAGCAGTACTTC	CAWNTDRGYEQYF
TRBV6-2/TRBV6-3	12	.	TRBJ2-7	TRBD1	TGTGCCAGCAGTCGACAGGGGTACGAGCAGTACTTC	CASSRQGYEQYF
TRBV28	14	.	TRBJ1-2	.	TGTGCCAGCAGTTTTCGGTTTCGTTACTATGGCTACACCTTC	CASSFRFRYYGYTF
TRBV7-9	14	.	TRBJ1-2	.	TGTGCCAGCAGCTTACCCCAGGGATACTATGGCTACACCTTC	CASSLPQGYYGYTF
TRBV7-2	15	.	TRBJ2-4	.	TGTGCCAGCAGCAGGGACCCACCCCCCAAAAACATTCAGTACTTC	CASSRDPPPKNIQYF
TRBV4-3	16	.	TRBJ1-3	.	TGCGCCAGCAGCCATCTGGGGGGTGACCTTGGAAACACCATATATTTT	CASSHLGGDLGNTIYF
TRBV4-1	17	.	TRBJ2-3	.	TGCGCCAGCAGCCATATTATGAAGGAGGGACGGACAGATACGCAGTATTTT	CASSHIMKEGRTDTQYF
TRBV7-9	13	.	TRBJ1-1	.	TGTGCCAGCAGTATGCCGGGGAACACTGAAGCTTTCTTT	CASSMPGNTEAFF
TRBV27	16	.	TRBJ1-6	.	TGTGCCAGCAGTCCCAGATACAGCTCCTATAATTCACCCCTCCACTTT	CASSPRYSSYNSPLHF
TRBV6-5	15	.	TRBJ2-2	.	TGTGCCAGCAGTCAGCAACAGGGAACGTACGGGGAGCTGTTTTTT	CASSQQQGTYGELFF
TRBV24-1	13	.	TRBJ1-5	TRBD1	TGTGCCACCAGCGACAGGGGCAATCAGCCCCAGCATTTT	CATSDRGNQPQHF
TRBV6-5	15	once	TRBJ2-6	.	TGTGCCAGCAGTTACGAGGGGCTGGGGGCCAACGTCCTGACTTTC	CASSYEGLGANVLTF
TRBV4-1	15	.	TRBJ1-2	TRBD1	TGCGCCAGCAGTTTTCGACAGGGGGATCGATATGGCTACACCTTC	CASSFRQGDRYGYTF
TRBV9	15	few	TRBJ1-3	.	TGTGCCAGCAGCGTCGGGGGTACTGGTGGAAACACCATATATTTT	CASSVGGTGGNTIYF